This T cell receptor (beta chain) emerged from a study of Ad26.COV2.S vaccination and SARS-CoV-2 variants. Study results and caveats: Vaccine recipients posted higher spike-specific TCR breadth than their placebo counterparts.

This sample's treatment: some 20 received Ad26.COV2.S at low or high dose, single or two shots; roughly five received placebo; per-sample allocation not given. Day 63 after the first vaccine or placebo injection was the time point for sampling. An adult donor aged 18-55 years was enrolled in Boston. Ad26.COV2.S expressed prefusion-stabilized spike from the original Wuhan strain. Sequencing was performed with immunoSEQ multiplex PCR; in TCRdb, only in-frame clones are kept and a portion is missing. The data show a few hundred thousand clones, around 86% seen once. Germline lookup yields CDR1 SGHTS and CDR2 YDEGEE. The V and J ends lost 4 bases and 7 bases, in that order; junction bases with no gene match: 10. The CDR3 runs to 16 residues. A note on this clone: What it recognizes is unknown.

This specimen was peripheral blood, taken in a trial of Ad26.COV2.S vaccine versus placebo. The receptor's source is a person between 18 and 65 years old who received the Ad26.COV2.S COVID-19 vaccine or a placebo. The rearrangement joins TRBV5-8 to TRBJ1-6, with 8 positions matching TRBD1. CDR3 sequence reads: CASSERTGYRNSPLHF. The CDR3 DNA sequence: TGTGCCAGCAGCGAAAGGACAGGGTATCGAAATTCACCCCTCCACTTT.